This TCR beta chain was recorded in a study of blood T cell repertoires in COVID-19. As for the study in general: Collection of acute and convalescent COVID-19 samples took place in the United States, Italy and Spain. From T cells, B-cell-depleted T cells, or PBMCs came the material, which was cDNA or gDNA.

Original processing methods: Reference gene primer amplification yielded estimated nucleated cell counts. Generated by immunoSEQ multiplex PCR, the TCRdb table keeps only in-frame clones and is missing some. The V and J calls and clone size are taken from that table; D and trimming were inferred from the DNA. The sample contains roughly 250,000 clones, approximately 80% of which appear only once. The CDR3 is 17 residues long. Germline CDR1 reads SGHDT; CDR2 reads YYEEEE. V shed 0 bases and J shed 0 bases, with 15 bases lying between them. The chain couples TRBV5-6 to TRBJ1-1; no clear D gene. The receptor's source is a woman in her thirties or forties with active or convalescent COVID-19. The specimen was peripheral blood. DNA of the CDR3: TGTGCCAGCAGCTTGGCTGGCGGGCGCGTCATGAACACTGAAGCTTTCTTT. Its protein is CASSLAGGRVMNTEAFF. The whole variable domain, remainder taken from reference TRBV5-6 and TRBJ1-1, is DAGVTQSPTHLIKTRGQQVTLRCSPKSGHDTVSWYQQALGQGPQFIFQYYEEEERQRGNFPDRFSGHQFPNYSSELNVNALLLGDSALYLCASSLAGGRVMNTEAFFGQGTRLTVV.